These T cell receptor beta chains were read from a single sample in a study of cytotoxic CD8 clonotypes in ibrutinib-treated CLL. Sequencing was performed with immunoSEQ multiplex PCR; in TCRdb, only in-frame clones are kept and a portion is missing. This table has roughly 38,000 clones, approximately 45% appearing once. The sequencing here drew on PBMCs, taken before ibrutinib treatment. These TCRs come from a human donor with chronic lymphocytic leukemia. Both conserved end residues are part of each CDR3. The D gene is left open where the match is weak. The size of a clone is reported for some rows only, either as once, few or many, or as a class for expanded clones.

>TRBV6-1|TRBD1|NA|TRBJ1-5
CATSGDRGRPQHF
TGTGCCACCTCGGGGGACAGGGGTCGTCCCCAGCATTTT
>TRBV19|TRBD2|few|TRBJ2-5
CASSWTSGGETQYF
TGTGCCAGTAGTTGGACTAGCGGCGGAGAGACCCAGTACTTC
>TRBV9|NA|NA|TRBJ2-1
CASSVGDGEQFF
TGTGCCAGCAGCGTAGGGGATGGGGAGCAGTTCTTC
>TRBV5-6|NA|NA|TRBJ2-7
CASSLGRTGYEQYF
TGTGCCAGCAGCTTGGGCAGAACCGGCTACGAGCAGTACTTC
>TRBV28|NA|few|TRBJ1-5
CASSTQGGNQPQHF
TGTGCCAGCAGTACACAGGGCGGCAATCAGCCCCAGCATTTT
>TRBV28|TRBD1|NA|TRBJ2-1
CASSPGDSPYNEQFF
TGTGCCAGCAGTCCAGGGGACAGCCCCTACAATGAGCAGTTCTTC
>TRBV4-1|TRBD2|NA|TRBJ2-5
CASSLTSGGAGETQYF
TGCGCCAGCAGCCTAACTAGCGGGGGGGCCGGTGAGACCCAGTACTTC
>TRBV7-9|NA|few|TRBJ2-3
CASSFSSSTDTQYF
TGTGCCAGCAGCTTCAGCTCTAGCACAGATACGCAGTATTTT
>TRBV28|TRBD1|NA|TRBJ1-2
CASSGTGYRANYGYTF
TGTGCCAGCAGTGGGACAGGATACAGAGCTAACTATGGCTACACCTTC
>TRBV9|NA|once|TRBJ2-3
CASSARRTDTQYF
TGTGCCAGCAGCGCACGACGGACAGATACGCAGTATTTT
>TRBV7-3|NA|NA|TRBJ2-3
CASSPPGGSGRTDTQYF
TGTGCCAGCAGCCCCCCCGGGGGTAGCGGTAGGACAGATACGCAGTATTTT
>TRBV2|NA|few|TRBJ1-2
CASSPLGNYGYTF
TGTGCCAGCAGTCCTCTAGGGAACTATGGCTACACCTTC
>TRBV5-6|NA|NA|TRBJ2-1
CASSLSGLGEQFF
TGTGCCAGCAGCTTATCAGGGTTGGGTGAGCAGTTCTTC
>TRBV7-6|NA|NA|TRBJ1-1
CASSFTSSSSMNTEAFF
TGTGCCAGCAGCTTTACGTCTTCGAGTTCGATGAACACTGAAGCTTTCTTT
>TRBV11-2|NA|NA|TRBJ2-5
CASSLVGVGPIQETQYF
TGTGCCAGCAGCTTAGTGGGAGTAGGGCCCATCCAAGAGACCCAGTACTTC
>TRBV7-7|NA|NA|TRBJ2-5
CASSLVGPFGETQYF
TGTGCTAGCAGCTTAGTAGGTCCCTTCGGGGAGACCCAGTACTTC
>TRBV27|TRBD1|NA|TRBJ1-2
CASSPSWQGAVYYGYTF
TGTGCCAGCAGTCCATCCTGGCAGGGGGCAGTCTACTATGGCTACACCTTC
>TRBV28|NA|NA|TRBJ1-3
CATGHFSGNTIYF
TGTGCCACCGGACATTTCTCTGGAAACACCATATATTTT
>TRBV6-5|NA|NA|TRBJ2-7
CASSYSRGYEQYF
TGTGCCAGCAGTTACTCCAGGGGCTACGAGCAGTACTTC